These T cell receptor beta chains were read from a single sample in a study of shared clonotypes between healthy human individuals. The assay was immunoSEQ multiplex PCR, and TCRdb's table has in-frame clones only and misses some. The sample holds under 650,000 clones; 90% to 97% are singletons and the top ten take 0.06%. Sequenced material: naive CD4+ T cells sorted from blood. These receptors were collected from a woman aged 30 to 39 in good health. CDR3s leave out the opening cysteine and the closing phenylalanine or tryptophan.

TRBV6-1	TRBJ1-1	ASSEDFGTGPHTEAF
TRBV6-5	TRBJ2-3	ASRFSDTQY
TRBV4-1	TRBJ2-5	ASSHPAGRNQETQY
TRBV7-8	TRBJ2-1	ASSNYRDRGYNEQF
TRBV30	TRBJ2-3	AWSRDRGITDTQY
TRBV14	TRBJ1-1	ASSLSLNTEAF
TRBV7-9	TRBJ2-7	ASSFSGYSYEQY
TRBV5-1	TRBJ2-2	ASSPTVGDTGELF
TRBV28	TRBJ2-6	ASSFRGSGANVLT
TRBV7-9	TRBJ1-4	ASSPAAEGREKLF
TRBV2	TRBJ2-1	ASAADSSYNEQF
TRBV28	TRBJ2-3	ASRATGITDTQY
TRBV6-1	TRBJ2-7	ASSDPTSGRAYEQY
TRBV2	TRBJ2-3	ASLGVRRRGDTQY
TRBV30	TRBJ2-3	AWAGGFADTQY
TRBV5-1	TRBJ2-5	ASSRSGETQY
TRBV7-9	TRBJ1-2	ASSFGQGAHGYT
TRBV29-1	TRBJ2-1	SVDTSRSSYNEQF
TRBV6-5	TRBJ2-3	ASSYNPLVRTDTQY
TRBV29-1	TRBJ2-3	SGGGTSADTQY
TRBV9	TRBJ2-1	ASSEIGIPNNEQF
TRBV7-3	TRBJ2-7	ASSLGLAGVYEQY
TRBV4-1	TRBJ2-7	ASSHPPTSSHEQY
TRBV28	TRBJ1-3	ASSWMKGAGNTIY
TRBV28	TRBJ2-1	ASSPYPQGNEPRF
TRBV27	TRBJ2-7	ASSRTSGSGEQY
TRBV7-6	TRBJ1-2	ASSSGQGAGGYT
TRBV5-1	TRBJ1-2	ASSLRQGAPTYT
TRBV7-9	TRBJ2-7	ASSFGSRYEQY
TRBV6-6	TRBJ2-1	ASKLADPYNEQF
TRBV4-2	TRBJ1-5	ASSQKGRSNQPQH
TRBV5-1	TRBJ1-1	ASSLLGPNTEAF
TRBV28	TRBJ1-1	ASSESTTNGNTEAF
TRBV18	TRBJ1-6	ASSPSGGNSPLH
TRBV6-5	TRBJ1-1	ASSYHVGVEAF
TRBV5-1	TRBJ2-1	ASRRLGGRSYNEQF
TRBV18	TRBJ2-7	ASSPAENEQY
TRBV7-3	TRBJ2-1	ASSLNAGTGGHEQF
TRBV18	TRBJ2-7	ASSPRTGAYEQY
TRBV18	TRBJ1-1	ASSPRQGARNTEAF
TRBV27	TRBJ2-7	ASSLGQPYEQY
TRBV10-3	TRBJ1-4	AISYGGEKLF
TRBV28	TRBJ1-1	ASSRPQGAGEAF
TRBV5-1	TRBJ2-5	ASSPDPQEETQY
TRBV30	TRBJ2-6	AWSLLSGANVLT
TRBV11-3	TRBJ2-7	ASSVGLAGYNEQY
TRBV7-2	TRBJ2-5	ASSNTRQETQY
TRBV4-1	TRBJ1-5	ASSQGSAVQPQH